A single sample gave rise to the 29 T cell receptor beta chains below, sequenced in a study of blood T cells in healthy people across ages (dated by TCRdb to the mid-2010s). The library was obtained by 5' RACE. The sequencer was an Illumina HiSeq 2500. A second roughly 7 to 11 cycle PCR used a sample-barcoded 5' primer and a J-beta primer mix. TCRdb passed the public sequencing reads through fastp at Q25 and MiXCR, retaining productive beta sequences. Every CDR3 protein is listed once, alongside the most common genes and DNA of its rows. Present in this sample are 650,000 to 1,000,000 distinct CDR3 sequences, about 47% of which were seen just once. Of the sample, 18% falls within the top ten clones. Sequenced input: blood. The receptor source for this set is a man at least 80 years old in good health.

V is TRBV6-5 and J is TRBJ1-2; D remains ambiguous. Looked up from germline, CDR1 is MNHEY and CDR2 is SVGAGI. The V and J ends lost 11 bases and 6 bases respectively, with 16 bases between them. The CDR3 spans 12 residues. CDR3: CAGFRWADGYTF. The CDR3 nucleotides read TGTGCCGGATTTAGGTGGGCCGATGGCTACACCTTC.

In the case of this clonotype: This may be a read error, as it is one base from a much larger clone. This chain links TRBV29-1 with TRBJ2-7, with a possible D match to TRBD1 (6 bases). Trimming pared 1 base from V and 7 bases from J, leaving 17 bases between. CDR3 length: 14 residues. The germline gives CDR1 SQVTM, CDR2 ANQGSEA. The CDR3 protein is CSVEGGQAYNEQYF. The CDR3 DNA follows: TGCAGCGTTGAAGGGGGGCAGGCTTACAATGAGCAGTACTTC.

This clonotype has just a few counts. V and J are TRBV27 and TRBJ2-1; D is possibly TRBD1 or TRBD2 (5 bases each). V was pared by 6 bases and J by 4 bases, with 16 bases between. Germline V gene sequence: CDR1 MNHEY, CDR2 SMNVEV (reference sequence). The CDR3 has 15 residues. CDR3 in amino acids: CASSFAGTAYNEQFF. CDR3 nucleotide sequence: TGTGCCAGCAGCTTCGCCGGGACGGCTTACAATGAGCAGTTCTTC.

This clonotype has only a few counts. This chain uses TRBV7-6 with TRBJ1-5; 7 bases match TRBD1. Per germline, CDR1 SGHVS and CDR2 FNYEAQ. Trimming at V came to 5 bases and at J to 6 bases, leaving 10 bases not matched to a gene. The CDR3 runs to 15 residues. Here the CDR3 reads CASSRPGTASQPQHF. Here the CDR3 DNA reads TGTGCCAGCAGCAGGCCCGGGACAGCTAGTCAGCCCCAGCATTTT. Supplemented by reference TRBV7-6 and TRBJ1-5, the full variable domain reads GAGVSQSPRYKVTKRGQDVALRCDPISGHVSLYWYRQALGQGPEFLTYFNYEAQQDKSGLPNDRFSAERPEGSISTLTIQRTEQRDSAMYRCASSRPGTASQPQHFGDGTRLSIL.

This clonotype was detected only a few times. This chain uses TRBV5-1 with TRBJ1-4, with 7 bases identical to TRBD1. The CDR3 is 17 residues long. The junction had 5 bases not matched to a gene; V was cut back by 0 bases and J by 0 bases. Germline values: CDR1 SGHRS, CDR2 YFSETQ. The CDR3 sequence: CASSLDGQVATNEKLFF. The CDR3 region has the DNA TGCGCCAGCAGCTTGGACGGACAGGTTGCAACTAATGAAAAACTGTTTTTT.

This clonotype was seen many times. The chain is built from TRBV20-1 and TRBJ2-1; D not certain. V was shortened by 4 bases and J by 2 bases, with 9 bases between the two germline ends. The CDR3 runs to 13 residues. CDR1 is DFQATT, CDR2 SNEGSKA, per germline (reference sequence). The CDR3 loop reads CSAIGRPYNEQFF. CDR3 bases: TGCAGTGCTATTGGGCGACCCTACAATGAGCAGTTCTTC.

This chain joins TRBV6-1 and TRBJ2-7, with D unclear. The CDR3 loop spans 14 amino acids. Germline assignment: CDR1 MNHNS and CDR2 SASEGT. Trimming cost V 3 bases and J 1 base, with 10 bases left between them. The CDR3, as DNA: TGTGCCAGCAGTGACCGGATGGAATCCTACGAGCAGTACTTC. This translates into CASSDRMESYEQYF.

The V call is TRBV5-1, the J call TRBJ2-7; 10 bases match TRBD2. This CDR3 has 16 amino acids. CDR1 is SGHRS and CDR2 is YFSETQ in the germline V gene. The ends lost 0 bases at V and 7 bases at J; junction bases unmatched: 10. CDR3 DNA sequence: TGCGCCAGCAGCTTGGGGAGGACTAGCGGCTTGAGGGAGCAGTACTTC. This gives the protein CASSLGRTSGLREQYF.

Concerning this clonotype itself: A much larger clone lies a single base off, so this may be a read error. The gene calls are TRBV20-1 and TRBJ2-7; D is tentatively TRBD1 or TRBD2 (5 bases each). CDR3 length: 13 residues. With 2 bases removed from V and 7 bases from J, the gap between germline ends came to 15 bases. CDR1 and CDR2 from the germline V gene are DFQATT and SNEGSKA (reference sequence). DNA for the CDR3: TGCAGTGCTAGACCGGGACCGAAAAATGAGCAGTACTTC. Residues: CSARPGPKNEQYF.

This clonotype was found a few times. The CDR3 is CATSRDGTSGKDNEQFF. CDR3 nucleotides: TGTGCCACCAGCAGAGACGGGACTAGCGGTAAGGACAATGAGCAGTTCTTC. The chain joins TRBV15 to TRBJ2-1, with TRBD2 identical over 11 bases. The CDR3 loop spans 17 amino acids. The V gene end was trimmed by 0 bases and the J gene end by 5 bases; junction bases not matched to a gene: 6. CDR1 and CDR2 from the germline V gene are LNHNV and YYDKDF (reference sequence). Full variable domain (missing parts from reference TRBV15 and TRBJ2-1): DAMVIQNPRYQVTQFGKPVTLSCSQTLNHNVMYWYQQKSSQAPKLLFHYYDKDFNNEADTPDNFQSRRPNTSFCFLDIRSPGLGDTAMYLCATSRDGTSGKDNEQFFGPGTRLTVL.

The table lists this clonotype with a few counts. J is TRBJ2-2 and V is TRBV4-3; D remains ambiguous. Germline V lookup: CDR1 LGHNA, CDR2 YSLEER. The CDR3 loop spans 15 amino acids. Trimming took off 0 bases at V and 0 bases at J, with 5 bases between the two ends. CDR3 sequence reads: CASSQELSNTGELFF. The DNA of the CDR3 is TGCGCCAGCAGCCAAGAACTCTCGAACACCGGGGAGCTGTTTTTT.

The V and J genes are TRBV12-3 or TRBV12-4 and TRBJ2-7; 8 bases fit TRBD1. Unmatched junction bases numbered 6, after V lost 6 bases and J lost 5 bases. The CDR3 extends over 13 amino acids. CDR3 sequence (DNA): TGTGCCAGCAGGTCGAGACAGGGGAACGAGCAGTACTTC. Its translation: CASRSRQGNEQYF.

The chain uses TRBV20-1 and TRBJ2-7; TRBD2 aligns across 8 bases. This CDR3 has 14 amino acids. With V trimmed by 0 bases and J by 7 bases, 8 bases remained unmatched. CDR1 is DFQATT and CDR2 is SNEGSKA in the germline V gene (reference sequence). CDR3 in DNA: TGCAGTGCTAGAGAGCCAGCGGGAGAAAGGGAGCAGTACTTC. This gives the protein CSAREPAGEREQYF.

V gene TRBV29-1 combines with J gene TRBJ2-7; TRBD2 matches 13 bases. Germline CDR1 and CDR2: SQVTM and ANQGSEA. V lost 6 bases to trimming and J lost 2 bases; unmatched junction nucleotides: 7. This CDR3 spans 15 amino acids. The CDR3 DNA sequence: TGCAGCGTCGCCGCAGGACTAGCGGGAGCCTACGAGCAGTACTTC. This encodes CSVAAGLAGAYEQYF.

This chain connects TRBV27 to TRBJ2-1, with 13 bases identical to TRBD2. J was trimmed by 0 bases and V by 9 bases; bases with no gene match: 14. In germline, CDR1 is MNHEY, CDR2 SMNVEV (reference sequence). The CDR3 has 19 amino acids. The CDR3 region has the DNA TGTGCCAGTAAGTTTTCGACTAGCGGGAGGCCCAGCTCCTACAATGAGCAGTTCTTC. It specifies CASKFSTSGRPSSYNEQFF.

This clonotype turned up a few times. CDR3 nucleotide sequence: TGCAGTGCTGGGGGAGCGGCGGGGATCTCCTACGAGCAGTACTTC. Amino acids: CSAGGAAGISYEQYF. The V gene is TRBV29-1, the J gene TRBJ2-7; D possibly corresponds to TRBD2 (6 bases). The V gene's germline CDR1 is SQVTM and CDR2 ANQGSEA. CDR3 length: 15 residues.

This chain joins TRBV30 and TRBJ1-1; D is ambiguous. This CDR3 is 13 amino acids long. With 1 base removed from V and 1 base from J, the gap between germline ends came to 7 bases. Germline V CDR1 and CDR2: GTSNPN, SVGIG (reference sequence). CDR3 bases: TGTGCCTGGAGTGGAAGAACGAACACTGAAGCTTTCTTT. Encoded protein: CAWSGRTNTEAFF. Combining the CDR3 with reference TRBV30 and TRBJ1-1 gives the whole variable domain SQTIHQWPATLVQPVGSPLSLECTVEGTSNPNLYWYRQAAGRGLQLLFYSVGIGQISSEVPQNLSASRPQDRQFILSSKKLLLSDSGFYLCAWSGRTNTEAFFGQGTRLTVV.

The table lists this clonotype with a few counts. The chain carries TRBV9 and TRBJ2-5, with D perhaps TRBD1 (5 bases). This CDR3 region has 14 residues. V dropped 4 bases and J dropped 1 base, with 11 bases sitting between them. Germline V CDR1 and CDR2: SGDLS, YYNGEE. CDR3 DNA sequence: TGTGCCAGCAGCCCCAGGGTCCCCCAAGAGACCCAGTACTTC. Protein sequence: CASSPRVPQETQYF.

The chain employs TRBV4-3 and TRBJ1-2; TRBD1 matches 7 bases. The CDR3 is made up of 14 amino acids. V dropped 1 base and J dropped 10; count of bases not matched to a gene: 9. CDR1 is LGHNA and CDR2 is YSLEER in the germline V gene. CDR3 DNA sequence: TGCGCCAGCAGCCAAGTTTCGACAGGGCTAGCCTACACCTTC. This codes for CASSQVSTGLAYTF.

V is TRBV18 and J is TRBJ1-5; TRBD1 aligns across 7 bases. The CDR3 is 15 residues long. Germline CDR1 and CDR2: KGHSH and LQKENI. Trimming cost V 2 bases and J 5 bases; bases outside gene matches: 6. The CDR3: CASSPFGTDHQPQHF. The CDR3 DNA sequence: TGTGCCAGCTCACCATTTGGGACAGACCATCAGCCCCAGCATTTT.

This clonotype has more than one count but fewer than ten. The chain is built from TRBV5-1 and TRBJ2-4; the match to TRBD2 covers 8 bases. The DNA end is a closer match to TRBJ2-7, so the J assignment may be wrong. The CDR3 covers 14 residues. Germline V gene sequence: CDR1 SGHRS, CDR2 YFSETQ. The CDR3: CASTPTSGSVEQYF. The CDR3 DNA reads TGCGCCAGCACCCCGACGAGCGGGAGTGTCGAGCAGTACTTC.

This chain links TRBV3-1 with TRBJ2-7, with 9 bases matching TRBD2. CDR3 length: 15 residues. V dropped 4 bases and J dropped 10; count of bases not matched to a gene: 14. In germline, CDR1 is LGHDT, CDR2 YNNKEL (reference sequence). The CDR3 region is CASSPWREGRFTQYF. CDR3 sequence (DNA): TGTGCCAGCAGCCCTTGGCGGGAGGGCCGGTTTACCCAGTACTTC.

This clonotype was counted a few times. This sequence joins TRBV20-1 and TRBJ1-2; no clear D. CDR3 length: 16 residues. Looked up from germline, CDR1 is DFQATT and CDR2 is SNEGSKA (reference sequence). The V and J ends lost 2 bases and 0 bases respectively, with 16 bases between them. The CDR3 loop is CSARWSGGTTNYGYTF. The DNA of the CDR3 is TGCAGTGCTAGATGGAGCGGCGGTACAACTAACTATGGCTACACCTTC.

The chain uses TRBV7-3 and TRBJ2-3; maybe TRBD1 (5 bases). Germline V gene lookup returns CDR1 SGHTA and CDR2 FQGTGA. V was trimmed by 4 bases and J by 0 bases, leaving 11 bases between them. The length of the CDR3 is 15 residues. CDR3 protein: CASSSDSSSTDTQYF. The CDR3 coding sequence is TGTGCCAGCAGCTCTGACAGCTCTAGCACAGATACGCAGTATTTT. Filled out from reference TRBV7-3 and TRBJ2-3, the complete variable domain reads GAGVSQTPSNKVTEKGKYVELRCDPISGHTALYWYRQSLGQGPEFLIYFQGTGAADDSGLPNDRFFAVRPEGSVSTLKIQRTERGDSAVYLCASSSDSSSTDTQYFGPGTRLTVL.

This clonotype was observed many times. This sequence joins TRBV7-9 and TRBJ2-5; possible D gene TRBD1, 7 bases. In germline, CDR1 is SEHNR, CDR2 FQNEAQ (reference sequence). Trimming removed 4 bases from V and 5 bases from J, with 20 bases in between. The CDR3 length is 16 residues. Here the CDR3 reads CASSYRGGPGQETQYF. CDR3 nucleotide sequence: TGTGCCAGCAGCTATAGGGGAGGTCCGGGACAGGAGACCCAGTACTTC.

DNA for the CDR3: TGTGCCAGCAGCTTTATCAGGGGAAGACTAGCGGGGGCAACAGATACGCAGTATTTT. It specifies CASSFIRGRLAGATDTQYF. The chain combines TRBV7-2 with TRBJ2-3; 12 nucleotides line up with TRBD2. This CDR3 is 19 amino acids long. Per germline, CDR1 SGHTA and CDR2 FQGNSA. V was pared by 3 bases and J by 3 bases, with 13 bases of the junction left unmatched.

V is TRBV10-3 and J is TRBJ1-2; the D is unclear. CDR1 ENHRY and CDR2 SYGVKD come from the germline V gene. V lost 2 bases and J lost 4, with 8 bases in between. CDR3 size: 13 residues. CDR3 loop: CAISENIRYGYTF. The CDR3 nucleotides are TGTGCCATCAGTGAGAACATCCGCTATGGCTACACCTTC.

This clonotype was detected once. This chain joins TRBV2 and TRBJ2-7; no reliable D call. Between the trimmed V and J ends, which lost 2 bases and 2 bases, there was a span of 10 bases. Germline CDR1 and CDR2: SNHLY and FYNNEI. CDR3 length: 14 residues. DNA for the CDR3: TGTGCCAGCAGTGAATTGAGCCCGACCTACGAGCAGTACTTC. Its translation is CASSELSPTYEQYF.

The genes are TRBV7-8 and TRBJ2-1, with 9 bases identical to TRBD2. Germline trimming cut 4 bases from V and 6 bases from J; bases unmatched to any gene: 7. From germline, CDR1 is SGHVS and CDR2 FQNEAQ. The CDR3 sequence is 15 residues long. The CDR3 here is CASSSRTSETNEQFF. DNA of the CDR3: TGTGCCAGCAGCTCCCGGACTAGCGAGACCAATGAGCAGTTCTTC.